The 18 T cell receptor beta chains below come from one sample, sequenced in a study of cytomegalovirus exposure and HLA in healthy donors. PCR amplification relied on 60 Vbeta primers (plus 13 Jbeta primers). Clones were sequenced by immunoSEQ multiplex PCR, and TCRdb holds only the in-frame ones, with some missing. The sample consists of about 160,000 clones, about four fifths of them appearing once. The sample was PBMCs. These TCRs come from a woman aged 45 to 65 in good health and CMV-seronegative.

The chain uses TRBV5-1 and TRBJ2-2; 7 positions match TRBD1. With 4 bases clipped from V and 1 base from J, the junction kept 10 bases outside the gene matches. Germline lookup yields CDR1 SGHRS and CDR2 YFSETQ. This CDR3 contains 17 residues. The CDR3 spells CASSDRVSPGNTGELFF. CDR3 in DNA: TGCGCCAGCAGCGACAGGGTTTCTCCAGGGAACACCGGGGAGCTGTTTTTT.

This clone was detected once. The chain carries TRBV9 and TRBJ2-2; D ambiguous. The V gene's germline CDR1 is SGDLS and CDR2 YYNGEE. This CDR3 is 18 amino acids long. Trimming cost V 0 bases and J 2 bases, with 17 bases left between them. The CDR3, as DNA: TGTGCCAGCAGCGTAGAAGGCACGGGTTGGAAAAACACCGGGGAGCTGTTTTTT. Translation: CASSVEGTGWKNTGELFF.

The rearrangement links TRBV14 to TRBJ2-1, with a tentative D call TRBD1 (5 bases). Germline V gene data show CDR1 as SGHDN and CDR2 as FVKESK. The V and J ends lost 3 bases and 8 bases respectively, with 17 bases between them. This CDR3 spans 15 amino acids. CDR3 sequence (DNA): TGTGCCAGCAGCCAGCAGGGTTCCCGTTTCGATGAGCAGTTCTTC. Translating gives CASSQQGSRFDEQFF.

The chain combines TRBV7-8 with TRBJ1-3; D perhaps matches TRBD1 (5 bases). Looked up from germline, CDR1 is SGHVS and CDR2 is FQNEAQ. The CDR3 consists of 15 residues. Trimming pared 1 base from V and 5 bases from J, leaving 12 bases between. The CDR3 reads CASSLESGQRNTIYF. CDR3 coding DNA: TGTGCCAGCAGCTTAGAATCAGGGCAAAGAAACACCATATATTTT.

The gene calls are TRBV7-9 and TRBJ2-2; no firm D call. The CDR3 has 14 residues. The V end was cut by 5 bases, the J end by 1 base, with 8 bases between. CDR1 is SEHNR, CDR2 FQNEAQ, per germline (reference sequence). For the CDR3, the DNA is TGTGCCAGCAGCCCCTCCGGGAACACCGGGGAGCTGTTTTTT. Protein sequence: CASSPSGNTGELFF.

Here the CDR3 reads CASSHGRGISTDTQYF. The CDR3 DNA follows: TGCGCCAGCAGCCACGGGCGGGGGATAAGCACAGATACGCAGTATTTT. The chain uses TRBV4-1 and TRBJ2-3; 7 positions match TRBD2. Germline CDR1 is MGHRA and CDR2 is YSYEKL. The junction had 6 bases not matched to a gene; V was cut back by 3 bases and J by 0 bases. CDR3 length: 16 residues.

This chain links TRBV7-8 with TRBJ2-7, with D unclear. CDR3 length: 13 residues. Trimming removed 1 base from V and 2 bases from J, with 6 bases in between. Germline lookup yields CDR1 SGHVS and CDR2 FQNEAQ. CDR3 sequence: CASSLGAPYEQYF. The CDR3, as DNA: TGTGCCAGCAGCTTAGGAGCTCCCTACGAGCAGTACTTC.

This sequence joins TRBV11-2 and TRBJ2-3; 10 bases match TRBD2. CDR1 SGHAT and CDR2 FQNNGV come from the germline V gene. This CDR3 has 15 amino acids. V was clipped by 4 bases and J by 4 bases; unmatched bases: 5. Here the CDR3 DNA reads TGTGCCAGCAGCTGGACTAGCGGAGTTCCAGATACGCAGTATTTT. Protein: CASSWTSGVPDTQYF.

This clone was detected only a few times. J is TRBJ1-1 and V is TRBV10-1; tentatively, D is TRBD1 (6 bases). Per the germline V gene, CDR1 is WNHNN and CDR2 is SYGVQD (reference sequence). This CDR3 is 13 amino acids long. V lost 6 bases and J 1 base, leaving 9 bases between the germline ends. CDR3 sequence reads: CASRYRANTEAFF. CDR3 in DNA: TGCGCCAGCAGGTACAGGGCGAACACTGAAGCTTTCTTT.

This chain links TRBV10-3 with TRBJ1-5; D not certain. CDR1 is ENHRY and CDR2 is SYGVKD in the germline V gene. V was clipped by 7 bases and J by 0 bases, with 7 bases between them. The CDR3 contains 13 residues. The CDR3: CAITSDSNQPQHF. The CDR3 DNA sequence: TGTGCCATCACCAGCGATAGCAATCAGCCCCAGCATTTT.

This chain links TRBV5-4 with TRBJ2-7; 7 bases match TRBD2. With V trimmed by 4 bases and J by 4 bases, 11 bases remained unmatched. Germline V gene lookup returns CDR1 SGHNT and CDR2 YYREEE (reference sequence). CDR3 length: 15 residues. The CDR3 region is CASSTPGLPTYEQYF. CDR3 sequence (DNA): TGTGCCAGCAGCACACCGGGACTACCAACGTACGAGCAGTACTTC.

As to this clone: One end of the junction varies from germline; a read error may be responsible. The CDR3 DNA follows: TGTTCCAGCAGTCATAAGGGACATGAGCAGTATTTT. This translates into CSSSHKGHEQYF. The rearrangement joins TRBV7-9 to TRBJ2-3; TRBD1 might be the D (6 bases). The germline V gene encodes CDR1 SEHNR and CDR2 FQNEAQ (reference sequence). The CDR3 consists of 12 residues.

J is TRBJ2-5 and V is TRBV5-6, with unresolved D. V lost 4 bases, J lost 1 base, and 17 bases lay in between. This CDR3 has 16 residues. CDR1 is SGHDT, CDR2 YYEEEE, per germline. The CDR3, as DNA: TGTGCCAGCAGCCCGCACACCCGTTCTGCCCAAGAGACCCAGTACTTC. It codes for CASSPHTRSAQETQYF.

For the CDR3, the DNA is TGTGCCAGCAGCGTAGAAGGGGGCTCTGGAAACACCATATATTTT. Translation gives CASSVEGGSGNTIYF. The gene calls are TRBV9 and TRBJ1-3, with a possible D match to TRBD1 (6 bases). There are 15 residues in the CDR3. Germline V gene sequence: CDR1 SGDLS, CDR2 YYNGEE. Trimming removed 0 bases from V and 0 bases from J, with 7 bases in between. Supplemented by reference TRBV9 and TRBJ1-3, the full variable domain reads DSGVTQTPKHLITATGQRVTLRCSPRSGDLSVYWYQQSLDQGLQFLIQYYNGEERAKGNILERFSAQQFPDLHSELNLSSLELGDSALYFCASSVEGGSGNTIYFGEGSWLTVV.

This rearrangement joins TRBV30 to TRBJ1-1; TRBD1 agrees at 8 bases. V lost 5 bases, J lost 2 bases, and 7 bases stayed unmatched. The CDR3 totals 14 residues. Germline lookup yields CDR1 GTSNPN and CDR2 SVGIG (reference sequence). As DNA, the CDR3 is TGTGCCTGGGCGGACAGGGCACGAAACACTGAAGCTTTCTTT. Amino acid sequence: CAWADRARNTEAFF.

V is TRBV5-4 and J is TRBJ1-1, with 7 bases that match TRBD1. V lost 4 bases and J lost 0; bases outside the gene matches: 3. This CDR3 contains 14 residues. Germline V gene sequence: CDR1 SGHNT, CDR2 YYREEE (reference sequence). For the CDR3, the DNA is TGTGCCAGCAGCGCGACAGGGTTGAACACTGAAGCTTTCTTT. Translation: CASSATGLNTEAFF.

The chain recombines TRBV19 with TRBJ2-5, with 12 nucleotides matching TRBD2. The J segment lost 5 bases and the V segment lost 5 bases, leaving 6 bases of the junction unmatched. The CDR3 loop spans 15 amino acids. Germline loops: CDR1 LNHDA, CDR2 SQIVND (reference sequence). Written as DNA, the CDR3 is TGTGCCAGTAGTGCTAGCGGGAGGGAGTTCGAGACCCAGTACTTC. It codes for CASSASGREFETQYF.

The chain combines TRBV27 with TRBJ1-1; D gene ambiguous. This CDR3 is built from 14 residues. Trimming pared 3 bases from V and 0 bases from J, leaving 8 bases between. Germline CDR1 reads MNHEY; CDR2 reads SMNVEV (reference sequence). The DNA of the CDR3 is TGTGCCAGCAGTTTGGAGCCGATGAACACTGAAGCTTTCTTT. It is translated as CASSLEPMNTEAFF.